This TCR beta chain is drawn from a study of patients and donors after allogeneic stem cell transplantation. TCRdb processed the RT-PCR reads anew with MiXCR; each CDR3 protein has one entry. The table shows about 230,000 distinct CDR3 sequences, with 14% occurring only once. This clonotype was observed a handful of times. This CDR3 spans 16 amino acids. The germline V gene has CDR1 SGHRS and CDR2 YFSETQ. Trimming shortened V by 0 bases and J by 0 bases, and 11 bases separated the two germline ends. The specimen was blood, either unsorted or a sorted T cell fraction (not recorded which). This chain connects TRBV5-1 to TRBJ2-3; D is undetermined. The sequence was collected from a human donor who was either an allogeneic HSCT recipient or a stem cell or donor lymphocyte infusion donor (not recorded which). It is not recorded whose cells these are; they may come from a transplant donor. The CDR3 region is CASSLVGLPSTDTQYF. The DNA for the CDR3 is TGCGCCAGCAGCTTGGTTGGGCTTCCTAGCACAGATACGCAGTATTTT.